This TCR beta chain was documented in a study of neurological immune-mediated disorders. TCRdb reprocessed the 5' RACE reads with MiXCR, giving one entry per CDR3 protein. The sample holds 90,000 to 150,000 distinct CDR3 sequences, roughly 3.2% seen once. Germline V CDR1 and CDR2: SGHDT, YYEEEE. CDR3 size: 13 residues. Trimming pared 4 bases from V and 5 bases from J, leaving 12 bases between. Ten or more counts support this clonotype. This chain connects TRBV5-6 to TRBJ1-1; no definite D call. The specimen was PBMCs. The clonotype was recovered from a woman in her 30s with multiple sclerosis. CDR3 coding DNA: TGTGCCAGCAGCCTCGTCCCGGATACTGAAGCTTTCTTT. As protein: CASSLVPDTEAFF. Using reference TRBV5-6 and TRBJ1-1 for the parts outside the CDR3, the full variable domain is DAGVTQSPTHLIKTRGQQVTLRCSPKSGHDTVSWYQQALGQGPQFIFQYYEEEERQRGNFPDRFSGHQFPNYSSELNVNALLLGDSALYLCASSLVPDTEAFFGQGTRLTVV.